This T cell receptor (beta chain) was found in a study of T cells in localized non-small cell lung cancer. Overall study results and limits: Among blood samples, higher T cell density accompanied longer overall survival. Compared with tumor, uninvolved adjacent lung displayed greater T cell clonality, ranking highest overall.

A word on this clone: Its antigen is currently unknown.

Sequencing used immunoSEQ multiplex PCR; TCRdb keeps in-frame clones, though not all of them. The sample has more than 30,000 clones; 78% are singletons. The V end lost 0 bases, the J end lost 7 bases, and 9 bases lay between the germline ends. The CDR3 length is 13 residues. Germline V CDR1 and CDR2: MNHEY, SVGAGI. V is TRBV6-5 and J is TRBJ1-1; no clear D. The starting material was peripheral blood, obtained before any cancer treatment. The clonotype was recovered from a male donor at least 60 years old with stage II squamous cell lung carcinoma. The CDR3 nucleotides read TGTGCCAGCAGTTACTCGATGAGGAGTGAAGCTTTCTTT. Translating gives CASSYSMRSEAFF.